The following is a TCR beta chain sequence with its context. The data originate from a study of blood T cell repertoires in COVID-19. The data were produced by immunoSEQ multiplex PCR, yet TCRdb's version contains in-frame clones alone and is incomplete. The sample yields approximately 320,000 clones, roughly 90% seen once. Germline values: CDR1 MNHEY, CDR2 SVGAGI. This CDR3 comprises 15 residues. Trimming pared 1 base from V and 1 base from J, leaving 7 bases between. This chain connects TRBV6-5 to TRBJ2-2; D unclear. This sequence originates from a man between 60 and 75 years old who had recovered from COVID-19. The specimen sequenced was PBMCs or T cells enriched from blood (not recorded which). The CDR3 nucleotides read TGTGCCAGCAGTTACTTTTGGCAGAACACCGGGGAGCTGTTTTTT. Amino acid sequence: CASSYFWQNTGELFF.